This TCR beta chain stems from a study of identifying expanded T cells in peripheral blood. Study observations and caveats: Differentially abundant clones: roughly 1.2 between replicates, 15 to 17 at two to three weeks, 19 to 20 at four.

CDR1 is SEHNR and CDR2 is FQNEAQ in the germline V gene (reference sequence). V was clipped by 5 bases and J by 7 bases, with 18 bases between them. CDR3 size: 14 residues. Produced via immunoSEQ multiplex PCR; TCRdb's table is partial and in-frame only. The top ten clones hold about 14% of a sample with about 100,000 clones, about 87% of them seen once. Collection occurred without any documented infections or immune events in donors. Turning to this clone: Its target is not known.

V usage is TRBV7-9 and J usage is TRBJ2-7, with D possibly TRBD1 on 5 matching bases. Sequencing input: blood. This TCR derives from a person aged 18 to 75 in good health. CDR3 residues: CASSHLTEVREQYF. CDR3 coding DNA: TGTGCCAGCAGCCACCTGACAGAGGTGCGGGAGCAGTACTTC.